This T cell receptor beta chain comes out of a study of cytomegalovirus exposure and HLA in healthy donors (TCRdb year 2017). At the level of the whole study: According to an earlier analysis of 550 to 750 of the donors, about 179 million T cells yielded 95 million to 140 million unique TCR beta sequences and roughly 280 Gb of sequence data. Roughly 300 gigabases of sequencing data and around 90 million unique TCR sequences made up an early release that covered fewer than 650 HLA-typed donors. The genetic ancestry cluster associated with self-reported Caucasian donors included roughly four fifths of the approximately 410 genotyped donors. The aim of the study was to test whether cataloging public T cell receptors could identify signatures of past pathogen exposure. The study profiled the T cell repertoires of 500 to 800 subjects by immunosequencing and related them to cytomegalovirus serostatus. Along with the roughly 670-subject first cohort, a separate validation cohort of over a hundred different subjects was used. To predict cytomegalovirus infection status, the study brought together high-throughput TCR immunosequencing, statistical association of individual TCRs with disease status, and machine learning. In a later analysis, previously published TCR beta repertoires from 600 to 850 donors were re-analyzed and high-resolution HLA genotyping was added so that TCR occurrence patterns could be studied. In the later analysis, no new phenotypic data were used to find candidate immune exposures; instead, reliance was placed on TCR beta sequences and their occurrence across donors. In an earlier analysis of roughly 600 of the donors, high-throughput TCR beta sequencing was used to judge whether each TCR beta V gene segment behaved as functional or pseudogenic. Alongside the repertoire data, information on donor age, sex, ethnicity and CMV serostatus was compiled. A later genetic analysis used genome-wide SNP genotypes for about three fifths of the 666 donors, treating that subset as a discovery cohort. All discovery cohort repertoires had been generated using a single sequencing platform. Class I and class II HLA loci were covered by the typing at four-digit resolution. The number of donors typed differed by locus, with roughly 629-640 for A, B, C, DRB1 and DQB1, approximately 500 for DQA1, 600 to 610 for DPA1, and 400 to 490 for DPB1. A handful of DR-DQ haplotypes were handled as single units for association and clustering because linkage in the cohort was strong. Among roughly 400 genotyped donors of the cohort, an average of around 240,000 unique TCR beta nucleotide sequences was sequenced per donor, of which roughly 18% were non-productive. Broad study findings and their caveats: A further reported finding was that TCR beta sequences accurately predicted the HLA-A and HLA-B alleles for most subjects in the first cohort. Cytomegalovirus status was reported to be diagnosed by the classifier with high specificity and sensitivity in both the original and validation cohorts. A later analysis found that HLA-associated TCR beta chains were more clonally expanded and had lower generation probabilities than equally common non-associated chains. For the cohort, immune exposure information was limited to CMV serostatus. In an earlier analysis of some 640 of the donors, most TCR beta V segments were observed in productive rearrangements about 87% or about 30% of the time, broadly matching IMGT annotations. Presence/absence analyses assumed roughly uniform sequencing depth across donors, an assumption that may not hold. Compared with the 666-donor mean, donors in an Asian-associated ancestry cluster had fewer N-insertions in productive TCRs, according to a later genetic analysis. Strong co-occurrence of HLA alleles, especially DR and DQ, made assigning TCR associations to individual alleles difficult. The study listed approximately 150 TCR beta chains as associated with cytomegalovirus. A group of highly shared sequence variants was considered likely to be a technical artifact of the sequencing pipeline. Linkage disequilibrium might explain the correlated functional status among segregating V segments, but an unknown experimental factor could not be excluded. Because some donors lacked HLA typing at each locus, the association tests relied only on the typed subset. A later analysis found that TCR association rates varied across HLA loci, with DRB1 alleles showing the most associated TCRs and HLA-C alleles the fewest. The 87-base-pair reads could not distinguish some IMGT-functional V segments, including TRBV6-2 and TRBV6-3, so those segments were excluded. An association between a missense DCLRE1C variant and V-gene and J-gene trimming of TCR beta chains was found in a later genetic analysis and replicated in an independent cohort. Specific HLA alleles were associated with over 15,000 TCR beta sequences at a false discovery rate of 0.05 in a later analysis. Because counts were too low, seventeen rarely observed V segments, including chromosome 9 orphons, were excluded from the earlier analysis of 587 of the donors. A later analysis found that most CMV-associated TCR beta chains appeared HLA-restricted, with HLA associations seemingly driven largely by CMV exposure. A few of the identified cytomegalovirus-associated TCR beta chains were confirmed in vitro to be specific for cytomegalovirus antigens. The authors suggested that the approach could potentially be generalized to other disease states and immunological phenotypes. A later analysis reported that several top co-occurrence clusters appeared linked to parvovirus B19, influenza, CMV and Epstein-Barr virus. Only TCR beta chains were sequenced in this cohort, and the absence of alpha or paired-chain data limited detectable features. Most TCR sequences were observed very rarely across donors, whereas some public TCRs were present in many individuals.

Deletion took 1 base off V and 6 bases off J, with a span of 16 bases between the germline ends. Reading from cysteine to phenylalanine, the CDR3 counts 15 amino acids. Only the CDR3 DNA stays, 45 bases, in frame from base 1. Per the germline V gene, MGHRA is the CDR1 and YSYEKL is the CDR2. Library preparation employed the immunoSEQ multiplex PCR assay. The multiplex PCR relied on a mix of 60 forward primers for TCR Vbeta segments and 13 reverse primers for TCR Jbeta segments. Amplification of the CDR3 region of rearranged TCR beta genes was performed with a multiplex PCR assay on genomic DNA. Amplified TCR beta libraries were sequenced as 87-base-pair reads on the Illumina HiSeq System. The source study handled its data this way. A later analysis counted about 80 million unique TCR beta chains across the 670 or so repertoires, and around 12 million of these chains were shared by at least two donors. To remove PCR and sequencing errors, raw reads were error-corrected and collapsed into unique sequences using a nearest-neighbor algorithm that merged closely related sequences. V, D and J gene segments were assigned by aligning CDR3 sequences to IMGT reference sequences. For a sequence to be retained, a match of at least six nucleotides to both a V gene segment and a J gene segment was required. Rearrangements were called productive when the CDR3 lacked stop codons and stayed in frame with V and J; all others were non-productive. Following IMGT convention, CDR3 was defined as the stretch from the second conserved V-encoded cysteine up to the conserved J-encoded phenylalanine. The earlier analysis of a few hundred of the donors excluded sequences that lacked an unambiguous match to a single V gene segment. In an earlier analysis of 450 to 700 of the donors, V segments were called functional above 56.7% productive rearrangements and were called segregating when the between-donor standard deviation exceeded 5%. A statistical classification framework was developed to diagnose cytomegalovirus status using the catalog of TCR beta chain sequences. A later analysis assigned V and J genes by comparing TCR nucleotide sequences with IMGT/GENE-DB human TR gene sequences. In a later analysis, CDR3 sequences and most-parsimonious VDJ recombination scenarios were assigned using the TCRdist pipeline. In a later analysis, each TCR beta chain was defined by its CDR3 amino acid sequence together with its V-gene family, and reads without a unique V-gene family were excluded. To address suspected cross-contamination and a sequencing artifact, a later analysis removed 450 to 700 highly shared, low-generation-probability nucleotide sequences. In a later analysis, a clonal expansion index for each public chain was calculated from normalized within-repertoire ranks of inferred template counts. Generation probabilities in a later analysis came from a VDJ recombination model fitted to out-of-frame rearrangements, and those results were checked against IGoR. A later analysis scored TCR-TCR, TCR-HLA and TCR-CMV co-occurrence with hypergeometric tests, applying a repertoire-size bias correction to TCR pairs. To estimate false discovery rates, a later analysis permuted the HLA or CMV assignments 20 times. A later analysis grouped co-occurring TCRs with DBSCAN, adding TCRdist sequence similarity when clustering within HLA-allele-positive subsets. Repertoires with fewer than 30,000 or more than 120,000 public chains were left out of co-occurrence clustering, as were five repertoires with anomalous nucleotide sharing. This immuneACCESS table, as held by TCRdb, lists in-frame sequences with V and J called but not all clones. Of the missing ones, under half trace to an unresolved V gene in checked studies; the others have no known cause. V and J calls and clone size are copied from that table; D and trimming were computed from the DNA. Across this sample there are around 55,000 clones, with around 78% seen only once. The ten most abundant clones make up roughly 1.4% of the sample.

The cohort was made up of several hundred healthy bone marrow donors. All cohort members were sampled while nominally healthy, although unrecorded immune exposures were likely present. The donor was CMV seronegative and belonged to the group of under 400 seronegative cohort members. A peripheral blood sample was provided by each donor, and peripheral blood mononuclear cells were used for TCR beta sequencing. Genomic DNA was extracted from the blood cell samples with the Qiagen DNeasy Blood Extraction Kit. A note on this clone: Its antigen specificity is not known. It has no much larger one-base neighbor in the sample; base qualities were not kept.

This receptor was identified in a female donor in good health and CMV-seronegative. This chain joins TRBV4-1 to TRBJ2-7; the D gene is unclear. Sequencing was done on a sample of PBMCs. The nucleotide sequence reads TGCGCCAGCAGCCAAGGTAGCTATCGGCTGGCCGAGCAGTACTTC. The encoded protein is CASSQGSYRLAEQYF.